This T cell receptor (beta chain) comes out of a study of T cell changes during pregnancy in multiple sclerosis. CDR3 length: 14 amino acids. The V gene's germline CDR1 is SGHRS and CDR2 YFSETQ. Trimming took off 0 bases at V and 5 bases at J, with 9 bases between the two ends. The protocol was immunoSEQ multiplex PCR, while the TCRdb copy is restricted to in-frame clones and leaves out a portion. The sample records around 77,000 clones, 90% to 95% being singletons. The genes are TRBV5-1 and TRBJ1-5, with unresolved D. This receptor was obtained from a female donor in good health, enrolled as a control in a pregnancy study. Sequenced material: peripheral blood, taken in the third trimester of pregnancy. For the CDR3, the DNA is TGCGCCAGCAGCTTGGATCCGGGTGATCAGCCCCAGCATTTT. This gives the protein CASSLDPGDQPQHF.